The T cell receptor beta chain under discussion was sequenced for a study of tumor-infiltrating lymphocytes in primary liver carcinoma. In the study overall: Stage T1-T3 N0M0 and a size of roughly 4.2 to 11 cm characterized the tumors.

Constant-region priming of around 530 ng total RNA yielded TCR beta cDNA. Three nested multiplex PCR rounds, a slightly modified ARM-PCR method, built the TCR beta libraries. TRBV1-TRBV30 forward primers paired with a C-beta reverse primer drove the first two PCR rounds, roughly 10 cycles each. TCRdb re-called the multiplex PCR reads through MiXCR, storing one row per CDR3 protein. The sample has around 330,000 distinct CDR3 sequences; 50% to 70% are singletons. Unsorted whole blood supplied the RNA, and germline DNA was extracted too. The ends were cut back, 2 bases at V and 7 bases at J, with 20 bases in the middle. The CDR3 spans 16 residues. Germline CDR1 reads MNHNS; CDR2 reads SASEGT.

This sequence was found in a man between 40 and 49 years old with primary liver carcinoma and hepatitis B virus infection. The chain links TRBV6-1 to TRBJ2-5; either TRBD1 or TRBD2 may supply D (5 bases each). The specimen was peripheral blood. The CDR3: CASSEPRRGAKGTQYF. The CDR3 DNA is TGTGCCAGCAGTGAACCCCGGCGAGGGGCTAAAGGGACCCAGTACTTC.